These T cell receptor beta chains were read from a single sample in a study of regulatory T cells in long-lasting Graves disease. One entry per CDR3 protein, called by TCRdb with MiXCR from the multiplex PCR reads. The table lists about 470,000 distinct CDR3 sequences, roughly 21% of them singletons. The specimen was peripheral blood mononuclear cells (PBMCs), collected when the disease was refractory, from a patient treated with antithyroid drugs. The receptors were gathered from a female donor with Graves disease. CDR3s include the opening cysteine and the closing phenylalanine or tryptophan. The D gene is left open where the match is weak. Clone size is not always given. Where it is, it says once, few, many or a class for expanded clones.

j_gene | v_gene | d_gene | abundance | CDR3nt | CDR3aa
TRBJ2-2 | TRBV7-8 | - | - | TGTGCCAGCAGCTTCCGGGACCCAACCCTTAACACCGGGGAGCTGTTTTTT | CASSFRDPTLNTGELFF
TRBJ2-7 | TRBV28 | - | many | TGTGCCAGCAGTTTAAGGGCAGGCGAGCAGTACTTC | CASSLRAGEQYF
TRBJ1-5 | TRBV7-9 | - | - | TGTGCCAGCAGCTTAGCCTCGGACACAGACCTGAATCAGCCCCAGCATTTT | CASSLASDTDLNQPQHF
TRBJ2-5 | TRBV28 | TRBD1 | many | TGTGCCAGCAGTGATCCCCGGGACAGGCATCCGGAGACCCAGTACTTC | CASSDPRDRHPETQYF
TRBJ1-2 | TRBV7-8 | TRBD1 | few | TGTGCCAGCAGCTTAGCGGTACCGGGACAGGGGGCCGGGAGTGGCTACACCTTC | CASSLAVPGQGAGSGYTF
TRBJ2-7 | TRBV11-2 | TRBD2 | few | TGTGCCAGCAGCTTAGAATGGGGGGGGACTACGCCCTACGAGCAGTACTTC | CASSLEWGGTTPYEQYF
TRBJ2-2 | TRBV28 | TRBD2 | many | TGTGCCAGCACCTTGAAGCGGGGAGTGGCCCTATTCCCTCTCACCGGGGAGCTGTTTTTT | CASTLKRGVALFPLTGELFF
TRBJ1-1 | TRBV6-1 | - | - | TGTGCCAGCAGTCCGGGGAGCCGGAACACTGAAGCTTTCTTT | CASSPGSRNTEAFF
TRBJ1-1 | TRBV7-2 | TRBD1 | few | TGTGCCAGCAGCCCCAGGACAGGTACGGTGAACACTGAAGCTTTCTTT | CASSPRTGTVNTEAFF
TRBJ2-5 | TRBV7-8 | - | - | TGTGTCAGCAGCCGCGTAGCGGTGGCGGAGACCCAGTACTTC | CVSSRVAVAETQYF
TRBJ2-5 | TRBV7-8 | - | many | TGTGCCAGCAGCTTAGCCTCAAGGACCAGTCTCGAACAGACCCAGTACTTC | CASSLASRTSLEQTQYF
TRBJ2-2 | TRBV28 | - | many | TGTGCCAGCAGTTTCGGGAGCGCGAACACCGGGGAGCTGTTTTTT | CASSFGSANTGELFF
TRBJ2-3 | TRBV12-3/TRBV12-4 | - | - | TGTGCCAGCAGTTTTGTGGGAGTTAGCACAGATACGCAGTATTTT | CASSFVGVSTDTQYF
TRBJ2-7 | TRBV30 | - | - | TGTGCCTGGAAGGGTGGGGGAGCTCACTACGAGCAGTACTTC | CAWKGGGAHYEQYF
TRBJ1-1 | TRBV29-1 | - | few | TGCAGCGTTGACAAAGCCGGGGGGTACACTGAAGCTTTCTTT | CSVDKAGGYTEAFF
TRBJ1-1 | TRBV5-4 | - | few | TGTGCCAGCAGCTTGGGGCAGGGTCCAACTCCATTAGAAGCTTTCTTT | CASSLGQGPTPLEAFF
TRBJ1-2 | TRBV20-1 | - | many | TGCAGTGCTAGAAATGAGGGGGGCTATGGCTACACCTTC | CSARNEGGYGYTF
TRBJ2-5 | TRBV4-1 | - | - | TGCGCCAGCAGCCAAGACTATACAGGAGGGATTTCTGAGACCCAGTACTTC | CASSQDYTGGISETQYF
TRBJ1-6 | TRBV6-2/TRBV6-3 | - | - | TGTGCCAGCAGCCGGACCGGACAGTCTCCCTCACCCCTCCACTTT | CASSRTGQSPSPLHF
TRBJ2-7 | TRBV28 | - | - | TGTGCCAGCAGTGCCCTGGGGGTGTCGTCCTACGAGCAGTACTTC | CASSALGVSSYEQYF
TRBJ1-5 | TRBV12-3/TRBV12-4 | TRBD1 | - | TGTGCCAGCAAACCGGGACAGGGGGCATATCAGCCCCAGCATTTT | CASKPGQGAYQPQHF
TRBJ2-4 | TRBV7-9 | - | few | TGTGCCAGCAGCCCCGCCGGAGGGGACAAAAACATTCAGTACTTC | CASSPAGGDKNIQYF
TRBJ2-7 | TRBV12-3/TRBV12-4 | TRBD1 | - | TGTGCCAGCAGAGAGATTGGGACAGGGGGCGGGTACGAGCAGTACTTC | CASREIGTGGGYEQYF
TRBJ1-5 | TRBV28 | TRBD1 | few | TGTGCCAGCAGCTACCCGTTAAGACAGGGGGCGAATCAGCCCCAGCATTTT | CASSYPLRQGANQPQHF
TRBJ1-4 | TRBV4-1 | - | - | TGCGCCAGCAGCCCCGGCCAGGGAAGAGAAAAACTGTTTTTT | CASSPGQGREKLFF
TRBJ1-2 | TRBV7-9 | - | few | TGTGCCAGCAGCCCCCCTAGGACCGTCCATGGCTACACCTTC | CASSPPRTVHGYTF
TRBJ2-5 | TRBV6-2/TRBV6-3 | TRBD2 | few | TGTGCCAGCAGTTCTCGGACTAGCGGGGGTGGACTAGGCCAGTACTTC | CASSSRTSGGGLGQYF
TRBJ1-2 | TRBV7-6 | - | - | TGTGCCAGCAGCTTAGGAGGAACCGACTATGGCTACACCTTC | CASSLGGTDYGYTF
TRBJ2-5 | TRBV20-1 | TRBD2 | - | TGCAGTGCTAGAGCTCTAGGTAGCGGGAGTGTTCAGGAGACCCAGTACTTC | CSARALGSGSVQETQYF
TRBJ1-4 | TRBV2 | - | many | TGTGCCAGCAGTGATAGGGGGATAAATGAAAAACTGTTTTTT | CASSDRGINEKLFF
TRBJ2-2 | TRBV24-1 | TRBD1 | few | TGTGCCACCAGTGATTATGCACCGACAGGGAAACCCGGGGAGCTGTTTTTT | CATSDYAPTGKPGELFF